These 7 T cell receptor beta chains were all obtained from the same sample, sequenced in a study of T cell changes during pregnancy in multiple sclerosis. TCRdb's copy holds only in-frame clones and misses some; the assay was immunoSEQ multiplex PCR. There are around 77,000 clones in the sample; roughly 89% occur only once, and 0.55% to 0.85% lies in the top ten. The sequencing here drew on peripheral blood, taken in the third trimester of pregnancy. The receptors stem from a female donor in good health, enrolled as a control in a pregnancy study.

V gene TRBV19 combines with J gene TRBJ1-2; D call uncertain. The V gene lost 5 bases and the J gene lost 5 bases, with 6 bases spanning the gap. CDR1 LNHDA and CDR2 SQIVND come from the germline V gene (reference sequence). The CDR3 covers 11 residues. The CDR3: CASSWSYGYTF. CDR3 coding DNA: TGTGCCAGTAGTTGGAGTTATGGCTACACCTTC.

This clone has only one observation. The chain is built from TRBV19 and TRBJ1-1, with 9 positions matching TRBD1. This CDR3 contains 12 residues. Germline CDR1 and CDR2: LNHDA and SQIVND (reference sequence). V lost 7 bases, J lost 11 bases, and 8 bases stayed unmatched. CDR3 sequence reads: CASKERDRAAFF. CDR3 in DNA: TGTGCCAGTAAAGAGCGGGACAGGGCCGCTTTCTTT.

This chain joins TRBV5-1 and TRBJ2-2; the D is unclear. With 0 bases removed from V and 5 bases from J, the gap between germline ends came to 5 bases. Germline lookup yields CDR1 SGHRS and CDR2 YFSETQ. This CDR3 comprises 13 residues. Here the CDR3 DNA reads TGCGCCAGCAGCTTGGAATTAACCGGGGAGCTGTTTTTT. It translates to CASSLELTGELFF.

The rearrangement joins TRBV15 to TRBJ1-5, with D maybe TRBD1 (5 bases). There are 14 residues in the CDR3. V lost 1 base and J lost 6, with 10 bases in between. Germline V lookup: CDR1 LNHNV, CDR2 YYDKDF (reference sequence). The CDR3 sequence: CATSRGGGGQPQHF. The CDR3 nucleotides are TGTGCCACCAGCAGAGGGGGGGGAGGTCAGCCCCAGCATTTT.

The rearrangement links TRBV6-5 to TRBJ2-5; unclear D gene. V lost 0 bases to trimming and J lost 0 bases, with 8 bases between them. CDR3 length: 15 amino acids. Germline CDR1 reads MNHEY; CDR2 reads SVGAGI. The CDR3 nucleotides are TGTGCCAGCAGTTACTCTTACAGCCACCAAGAGACCCAGTACTTC. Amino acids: CASSYSYSHQETQYF.

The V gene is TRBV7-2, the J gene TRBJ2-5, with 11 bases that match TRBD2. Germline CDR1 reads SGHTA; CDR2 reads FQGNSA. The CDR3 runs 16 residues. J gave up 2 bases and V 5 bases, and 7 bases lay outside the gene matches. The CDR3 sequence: CASSPGLAGGQETQYF. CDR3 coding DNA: TGTGCCAGCAGCCCCGGCCTAGCGGGGGGACAAGAGACCCAGTACTTC. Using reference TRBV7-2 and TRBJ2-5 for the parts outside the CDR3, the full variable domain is GAGVSQSPSNKVTEKGKDVELRCDPISGHTALYWYRQSLGQGLEFLIYFQGNSAPDKSGLPSDRFSAERTGGSVSTLTIQRTQQEDSAVYLCASSPGLAGGQETQYFGPGTRLLVL.

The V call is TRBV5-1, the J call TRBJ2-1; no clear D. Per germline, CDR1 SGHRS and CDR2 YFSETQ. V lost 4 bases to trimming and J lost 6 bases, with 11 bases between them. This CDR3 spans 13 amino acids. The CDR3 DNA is TGCGCCAGCAGCATCCCCGACATCAATGAGCAGTTCTTC. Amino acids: CASSIPDINEQFF.